A selection of T cell receptor beta chains follows, all from one sample in a study of blood T cell repertoires in COVID-19. TCRdb's table, derived via immunoSEQ multiplex PCR, lists solely in-frame clones and lacks some. Of 350,000 or so clones in the sample, roughly 87% were seen once. Sequencing input: PBMCs or T cells enriched from blood (not recorded which). These receptors all stem from a woman in her thirties who had recovered from COVID-19. Both conserved end residues are part of each CDR3. D genes are given only for firm matches. Clone size appears in some rows only: once, few, many, or a class for an expanded clone.

. | TRBJ2-3 | TRBD2 | TRBV14 | 14 | CASSYGGGTDTQYF | TGTGCCAGCAGCTACGGGGGGGGCACAGATACGCAGTATTTT
. | TRBJ2-2 | TRBD1 | TRBV29-1 | 14 | CSGGTGPNTGELFF | TGCAGCGGCGGGACAGGGCCGAACACCGGGGAGCTGTTTTTT
. | TRBJ2-1 | . | TRBV9 | 15 | CASSPRDRSYNEQFF | TGTGCCAGCAGCCCGCGGGACAGATCCTACAATGAGCAGTTCTTC
. | TRBJ1-1 | TRBD1 | TRBV28 | 17 | CASSLSSWDRGLSEAFF | TGTGCCAGCAGTTTAAGCAGTTGGGACAGGGGGCTGTCTGAAGCTTTCTTT
. | TRBJ1-1 | TRBD1 | TRBV27 | 17 | CASSQGQGGDMNTEAFF | TGTGCCAGCAGTCAAGGACAGGGCGGAGATATGAACACTGAAGCTTTCTTT
. | TRBJ1-5 | TRBD1 | TRBV6-2/TRBV6-3 | 17 | CASSYRDSYNSNQPQHF | TGTGCCAGCAGTTACCGGGACAGTTACAATAGCAATCAGCCCCAGCATTTT
. | TRBJ1-6 | TRBD1 | TRBV11-2 | 16 | CASSTRTGGYNSPLHF | TGTGCCAGCAGCACGCGGACAGGGGGCTATAATTCACCCCTCCACTTT
. | TRBJ1-5 | TRBD1 | TRBV7-9 | 15 | CASSRDRVSNQPQHF | TGTGCCAGCAGCAGGGACAGGGTTAGCAATCAGCCCCAGCATTTT
. | TRBJ2-3 | TRBD2 | TRBV5-4 | 20 | CASSGATSGGFSKSRDTQYF | TGTGCCAGCAGCGGTGCGACTAGCGGGGGTTTTTCTAAATCTCGAGATACGCAGTATTTT
. | TRBJ2-2 | TRBD1 | TRBV4-1 | 17 | CASSQGGQGADTGELFF | TGCGCCAGCAGCCAAGGTGGACAGGGGGCAGACACCGGGGAGCTGTTTTTT
. | TRBJ2-7 | . | TRBV2 | 12 | CASSDTGVEQYF | TGTGCCAGCAGTGATACGGGGGTTGAGCAGTACTTC
. | TRBJ2-3 | TRBD2 | TRBV7-9 | 16 | CASSSARGLVFDTQYF | TGTGCCAGCAGCTCCGCTCGGGGACTAGTTTTTGATACGCAGTATTTT
. | TRBJ2-1 | TRBD1 | TRBV28 | 16 | CASSLWGGADREGQFF | TGTGCCAGCAGTTTATGGGGAGGCGCGGACAGGGAAGGGCAGTTCTTC
. | TRBJ1-4 | . | TRBV24-1 | 14 | CATSGPGDNEKLFF | TGTGCCACCAGTGGTCCAGGGGATAATGAAAAACTGTTTTTT
. | TRBJ1-3 | . | TRBV28 | 16 | CASSSQGRFSGNTIYF | TGTGCCAGCAGTTCTCAGGGCCGCTTCTCTGGAAACACCATATATTTT
. | TRBJ1-4 | . | TRBV7-9 | 14 | CASRVDSKNEKLFF | TGTGCCAGCAGGGTGGACAGCAAAAATGAAAAACTGTTTTTT
. | TRBJ1-2 | TRBD1 | TRBV28 | 15 | CASSPTGTGLKGYTF | TGTGCCAGCAGTCCTACCGGGACAGGGCTCAAAGGCTACACCTTC
. | TRBJ2-7 | TRBD1 | TRBV7-9 | 14 | CASSWGTGPYEQYF | TGTGCCAGCAGCTGGGGGACAGGTCCCTACGAGCAGTACTTC
. | TRBJ2-3 | . | TRBV7-9 | 16 | CASSYRGLTSTDTQYF | TGTGCCAGCAGCTATAGGGGCCTCACTAGCACAGATACGCAGTATTTT
. | TRBJ2-7 | . | TRBV21-1 | 13 | CASRRRGYYEQYF | TGTGCCAGCAGACGCAGGGGCTACTACGAGCAGTACTTC
once | TRBJ2-1 | TRBD1 | TRBV3-1/TRBV3-2 | 12 | CASSQVGTGQFF | TGTGCCAGCAGCCAAGTTGGGACAGGGCAGTTCTTC
few | TRBJ2-1 | TRBD2 | TRBV6-2/TRBV6-3 | 15 | CASSYGGGAWDEQFF | TGTGCCAGCAGTTACGGCGGGGGTGCGTGGGATGAGCAGTTCTTC
. | TRBJ2-1 | TRBD2 | TRBV9 | 15 | CASSALAFPPNEQFF | TGTGCCAGCAGCGCACTAGCGTTCCCCCCCAATGAGCAGTTCTTC
. | TRBJ1-1 | . | TRBV27 | 15 | CASTSLREGGTEAFF | TGTGCCAGCACCTCACTGCGGGAGGGGGGCACTGAAGCTTTCTTT
few | TRBJ2-7 | . | TRBV21-1 | 16 | CASSKALGDFPYEQYF | TGTGCCAGCAGCAAAGCGCTGGGGGACTTCCCCTACGAGCAGTACTTC
once | TRBJ2-7 | TRBD1 | TRBV5-1 | 14 | CASSPGQGAHEQYF | TGCGCCAGCAGCCCGGGACAGGGGGCCCACGAGCAGTACTTC
. | TRBJ1-3 | . | TRBV19 | 17 | CASIPRSPLISGNTIYF | TGTGCCAGTATCCCCAGGTCTCCTCTTATCTCTGGAAACACCATATATTTT
. | TRBJ2-3 | TRBD1 | TRBV2 | 14 | CASSDGRGPDTQYF | TGTGCCAGCAGTGACGGAAGGGGGCCAGATACGCAGTATTTT
. | TRBJ1-5 | TRBD1 | TRBV19 | 14 | CASSNRDSGQAQHF | TGTGCCAGTAGTAACCGGGACAGCGGGCAGGCCCAGCATTTT
. | TRBJ2-7 | TRBD1 | TRBV19 | 13 | CASRGTGSYEQYF | TGTGCCAGTAGAGGGACAGGGTCCTACGAGCAGTACTTC
. | TRBJ2-6 | . | TRBV10-1 | 16 | CASSESRGSGANVLTF | TGCGCCAGCAGTGAGTCTAGGGGCTCTGGGGCCAACGTCCTGACTTTC
. | TRBJ2-7 | . | TRBV29-1 | 14 | CSVDRDTDSYEQYF | TGCAGCGTTGACCGGGACACGGACTCCTACGAGCAGTACTTC
. | TRBJ1-2 | TRBD1 | TRBV20-1 | 15 | CSASPGGHNNYGYTF | TGCAGTGCTAGTCCAGGGGGCCATAATAACTATGGCTACACCTTC
. | TRBJ2-2 | . | TRBV6-5 | 11 | CASSYGTELFF | TGTGCCAGCAGCTATGGGACAGAGCTGTTTTTT
. | TRBJ1-5 | TRBD1 | TRBV4-1 | 15 | CASSQEGQGAWPQHF | TGCGCCAGCAGCCAAGAGGGACAGGGGGCCTGGCCCCAGCATTTT
. | TRBJ1-1 | . | TRBV12-3/TRBV12-4 | 12 | CASSSGFTEAFF | TGTGCCAGCAGTTCAGGGTTCACTGAAGCTTTCTTT
once | TRBJ2-7 | TRBD1 | TRBV9 | 15 | CASSVVRTGAYEQYF | TGTGCCAGCAGCGTAGTTCGGACAGGGGCTTACGAGCAGTACTTC
. | TRBJ1-6 | TRBD1 | TRBV28 | 13 | CASRQGKNSPLHF | TGTGCCAGCCGACAGGGTAAAAATTCACCCCTCCACTTT
. | TRBJ1-1 | . | TRBV30 | 12 | CAWNRMNTEAFF | TGTGCCTGGAACAGGATGAACACTGAAGCTTTCTTT
. | TRBJ1-4 | TRBD1 | TRBV28 | 14 | CASSLGGQIEKLFF | TGTGCCAGCAGCTTGGGGGGACAGATTGAAAAACTGTTTTTT
. | TRBJ2-1 | . | TRBV11-2 | 16 | CASSFRTESSYNEQFF | TGTGCCAGCAGCTTCCGTACAGAGAGCTCCTACAATGAGCAGTTCTTC